The clone carrying this T cell receptor (beta chain) was picked up a small number of times. The antigen is not known. The entry originates in a study of T cell responses to AZD1222 COVID-19 vaccine. Sequencing was performed with immunoSEQ multiplex PCR; in TCRdb, only in-frame clones are kept and a portion is missing. The sample carries approximately 140,000 clones, roughly 91% recorded once. The CDR3 consists of 12 residues. CDR1 is SGHDN and CDR2 is FVKESK in the germline V gene. V lost 4 bases, J lost 6 bases, and 2 bases stayed unmatched. Study results and limitations: Females made up more of the donors, who were largely white British, and clonal diversity may have come out too low. Dominant at 160-218 and 743-854, vaccine-associated CD4 TCRs also spanned spike.

The genes are TRBV14 and TRBJ2-7, with 8 bases matching TRBD1. Sequenced material: peripheral blood, taken on day 0 of AZD1222 vaccination. This TCR was sampled from an adult in good health. In DNA form, the CDR3 reads TGTGCCAGCAGCCTACAGGGGGTCGAGCAGTACTTC. Residues: CASSLQGVEQYF.